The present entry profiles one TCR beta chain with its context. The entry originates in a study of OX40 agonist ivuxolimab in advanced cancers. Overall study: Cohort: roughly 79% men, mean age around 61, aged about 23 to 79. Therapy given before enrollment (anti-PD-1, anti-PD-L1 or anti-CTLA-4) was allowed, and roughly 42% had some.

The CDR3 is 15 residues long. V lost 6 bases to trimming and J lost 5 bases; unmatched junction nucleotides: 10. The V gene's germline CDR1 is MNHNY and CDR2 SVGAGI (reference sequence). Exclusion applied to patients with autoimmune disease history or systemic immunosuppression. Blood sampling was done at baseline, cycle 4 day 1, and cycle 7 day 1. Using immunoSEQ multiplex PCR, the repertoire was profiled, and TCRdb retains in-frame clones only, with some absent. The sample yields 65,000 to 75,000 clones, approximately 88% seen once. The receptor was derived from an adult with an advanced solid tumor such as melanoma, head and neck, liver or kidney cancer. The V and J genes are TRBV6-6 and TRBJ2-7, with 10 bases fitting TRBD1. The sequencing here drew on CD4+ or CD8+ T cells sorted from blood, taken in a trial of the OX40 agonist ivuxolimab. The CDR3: CASSSAGTGEDEQYF. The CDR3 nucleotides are TGTGCCAGCAGCTCTGCCGGGACAGGGGAGGACGAGCAGTACTTC.